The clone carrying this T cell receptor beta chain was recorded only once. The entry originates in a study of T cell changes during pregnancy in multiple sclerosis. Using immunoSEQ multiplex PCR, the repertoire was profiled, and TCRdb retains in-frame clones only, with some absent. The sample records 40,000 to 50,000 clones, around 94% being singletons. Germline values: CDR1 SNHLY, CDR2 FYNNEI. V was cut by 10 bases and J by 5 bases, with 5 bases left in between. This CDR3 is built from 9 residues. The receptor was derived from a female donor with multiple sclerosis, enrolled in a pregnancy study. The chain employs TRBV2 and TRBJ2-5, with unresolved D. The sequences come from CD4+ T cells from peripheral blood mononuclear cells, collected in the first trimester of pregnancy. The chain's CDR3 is CATSETQYF. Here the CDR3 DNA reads TGTGCCACCTCGGAGACCCAGTACTTC.